What follows describes a single TCR beta chain. Its specific antigen is unknown. Base qualities are not at hand, and no much larger clone is one base apart. To estimate absolute template abundance from read counts, synthetic TCR analog templates were spiked into each PCR. Using the immunoSEQ assay, TCRbeta CDR3 regions were amplified from genomic DNA with bias-controlled V and J gene primers. Sequencing of rearranged TCRbeta segments was performed at approximately 20X coverage. The study's own analysis went as follows. Clustering was used to correct sequencing errors, and CDR3s were annotated against IMGT to assign V, D and J genes. Downstream analyses used only productive TCRbeta rearrangements, leaving out any out-of-frame or stop-codon sequences. To compute clonality, Shannon entropy was normalized by the log of the number of unique productive sequences and then subtracted from one. Clones differing between time points or between blood and tumor were identified using Fisher's exact test with Benjamini-Hochberg correction, with an adjusted p below 0.01 applied as the threshold. The clones in this table, taken by TCRdb from immuneACCESS, are in-frame only. Not every clone is retained; where verified, under half of the shortfall comes from an unresolved V gene, and the cause of the rest is unknown. V, J and clone size derive from that table, while D and trimming were established from the DNA sequence. The sample contains roughly 100,000 clones, around four fifths of them found a single time. The ten largest clones capture about 8.4% of the sample.

The time point label here, explained by the study, means: peripheral blood 6 weeks after treatment start. The cohort comprised 29 patients with locally advanced or metastatic urothelial carcinoma treated at Memorial Sloan Kettering on a trial protocol. Peripheral blood mononuclear cells were collected pretreatment and during treatment, at between 1 and 8 total time points per patient. The Qiagen DNeasy Blood extraction kit was used to purify genomic DNA from total PBMCs and tumor samples. PBMCs were collected pretreatment and during treatment and were isolated and stored as previously described. The CDR3, cysteine through phenylalanine, is 13 amino acids long. CDR3 DNA is the only sequence kept; it has 39 bases, read in frame from the first base. This entry comes from a study of PD-L1 blockade in urothelial cancer (dated 2017 in TCRdb). The study in broad terms: All patients started therapy around 2014 and received atezolizumab 1,200 mg intravenously every 3 weeks. Around 30 patients had pretreatment blood TCR-seq, some 24 had at least one posttreatment blood collection, and some 24 had tumor TCR-seq. Durable clinical benefit was defined as a progression-free survival longer than 6 months, and TCR features were additionally tested against progression-free survival and overall survival. Blood samples were analyzed at 3 weeks after treatment start (second dose) and at 6 weeks after treatment start. About 85% of the roughly 29 patients were identified as males with urothelial cancer of bladder origin, and a prior smoking history was reported by 18 of 29 patients. An ECOG performance status of 0 or 1 was recorded for the patients, and 0 to 3 prior chemotherapy regimens had been received by the patients. Somatic, immune and clinical correlates of response to PD-L1 blockade with atezolizumab in urothelial cancer were the focus of an exploratory multi-omic analysis. In the same patients who had TCR sequencing, pretreatment tumors also underwent whole exome sequencing and RNA sequencing. Durable clinical benefit was achieved by nine patients but not by the remaining 20. Blood samples gave a median of approximately 150,000 T cells and 82,636 unique TCRs, with a median clonality of around 0.074. Pretreatment tumor samples, along with matched peripheral blood serially collected before and after atezolizumab treatment, were subjected to TCR sequencing.

The paper as a whole reports these results and caveats: A pretreatment peripheral blood TCR clonality below the median was linked to improved progression-free and overall survival. At 3 weeks after the start of treatment, tumor-associated TCR clones in peripheral blood had expanded more in patients with durable benefit (n ≈ 22, p = 0.022). Because the sample size was small (n of about 30) and many of the analyses were exploratory, the results are meant to be hypothesis-generating.

This receptor was taken from a man in his 70s with urothelial cancer. The source was PBMCs, collected around atezolizumab (anti-PD-L1) treatment. The rearrangement combines TRBV7-5 with TRBJ2-5; the table's D call, TRBD1, has no DNA check behind it. TRBV7-5 is shown as a pseudogene. The nucleotides read TGTGCCAGCAGCTTAGCGGACAAAGAGACCCAGTACTTC. This gives the protein CASSLADKETQYF.